Shown below are 17 T cell receptor beta chains from a single sample sequenced in a study of early T cells in non-severe SARS-CoV-2 infection (dated by TCRdb to the early 2020s). Libraries were built with 5' RACE. The instrument was a NextSeq 500. TCRdb passed the public sequencing reads through fastp at Q25 and MiXCR, retaining productive beta sequences. Each CDR3 protein gets just one entry, which takes the most common genes and DNA from the rows behind it. The sample has 40,000 to 60,000 distinct CDR3 sequences on record, around 7.7% of them singletons. Jointly, the top ten make up around 6.1% of the sample. Sequenced sample: whole blood. Every receptor here comes from an adult who was a healthcare worker with PCR-confirmed SARS-CoV-2 infection or an uninfected control (not recorded which).

Comment on this clonotype: One base away lies a much larger clone, so this may be a sequencing read error. The chain has TRBV20-1 and TRBJ1-4; D possibly corresponds to TRBD1 (5 bases). Germline CDR1 and CDR2: DFQATT and SNEGSKA (reference sequence). This CDR3 is 14 amino acids long. For the CDR3, the DNA is TGCAGAGCTAGCTTCAGGGAGGCGGGTGAAAAACTGTTTTTT. This translates into CRASFREAGEKLFF.

Many counts were recorded for this clonotype. This chain joins TRBV7-8 and TRBJ2-2, with TRBD2 identical over 11 bases. The CDR3 has 17 amino acids. Germline assignment: CDR1 SGHVS and CDR2 FQNEAQ. Trimming cost V 2 bases and J 4 bases; bases outside gene matches: 6. The CDR3 here is CASSLLAGGPGTGELFF. CDR3 nucleotides: TGTGCCAGCAGCTTATTAGCGGGGGGGCCAGGCACCGGGGAGCTGTTTTTT.

This clonotype has a handful of counts. The rearrangement uses TRBV25-1 and TRBJ2-5; tentative D call: TRBD2 (5 bases). The CDR3 covers 14 residues. The V end was cut by 3 bases, the J end by 3 bases, with 11 bases between. CDR1 MGHDK and CDR2 SYGVNS come from the germline V gene. The CDR3 is CASSDVMGEETQYF. In DNA form, the CDR3 reads TGTGCCAGCAGTGACGTAATGGGAGAAGAGACCCAGTACTTC. The whole variable domain, remainder taken from reference TRBV25-1 and TRBJ2-5, is EADIYQTPRYLVIGTGKKITLECSQTMGHDKMYWYQQDPGMELHLIHYSYGVNSTEKGDLSSESTVSRIRTEHFPLTLESARPSHTSQYLCASSDVMGEETQYFGPGTRLLVL.

This clonotype was observed at least ten times. This chain uses TRBV9 with TRBJ2-7; TRBD1 aligns across 7 bases. The J segment lost 3 bases and the V segment lost 0 bases, leaving 9 bases of the junction unmatched. Germline CDR1 reads SGDLS; CDR2 reads YYNGEE. The CDR3 runs 16 residues. The CDR3: CASSVGGGQANYEQYF. The CDR3 nucleotides are TGTGCCAGCAGCGTAGGAGGGGGCCAGGCTAACTACGAGCAGTACTTC.

The table lists this clonotype with many counts. A read error may account for a junction end that differs from germline. CDR3 loop: CASSLSTGLGSYNEQFF. For the CDR3, the DNA is TGTGCCAGCAGTCTATCTACAGGGCTAGGTTCCTACAATGAGCAGTTCTTC. V usage is TRBV27 and J usage is TRBJ2-1; TRBD1 might be the D (6 bases). Germline V gene lookup returns CDR1 MNHEY and CDR2 SMNVEV (reference sequence). The CDR3 totals 17 residues.

This clonotype was seen a handful of times. The chain couples TRBV11-2 to TRBJ2-4; TRBD2 might be the D (5 bases). The CDR3 is 18 residues long. Trimming cost V 2 bases and J 0 bases, with 17 bases left between them. Germline V gene sequence: CDR1 SGHAT, CDR2 FQNNGV. The CDR3 loop reads CASSLKPGLSQAKNIQYF. DNA of the CDR3: TGTGCCAGCAGCTTAAAGCCTGGACTGTCCCAAGCCAAAAACATTCAGTACTTC.

The CDR3 reads CASSQDLQGIRHEQFF. In nucleotides, the CDR3 is TGTGCCAGCAGCCAAGATCTGCAGGGGATACGACATGAGCAGTTCTTC. The V call is TRBV4-2, the J call TRBJ2-1, with D perhaps TRBD1 (6 bases). This CDR3 is built from 16 residues. Germline V CDR1 and CDR2: LGHNA, YNFKEQ. Trimming stripped 0 bases from V and 8 bases from J, with 17 bases between.

This clonotype came up a few times. The chain uses TRBV12-3 or TRBV12-4 and TRBJ2-1; D remains unclear. The V and J ends lost 1 base and 2 bases respectively, with 9 bases between them. CDR3 length: 15 amino acids. CDR3 sequence: CASSLDSQAYNEQFF. CDR3 in DNA: TGTGCCAGCAGTTTAGACAGCCAGGCCTACAATGAGCAGTTCTTC.

This clonotype was detected once. The chain has TRBV28 and TRBJ2-3; 10 bases fit TRBD2. The J segment lost 2 bases and the V segment lost 11 bases, leaving 4 bases of the junction unmatched. The CDR3 totals 13 residues. From germline, CDR1 is MDHEN and CDR2 SYDVKM. The CDR3: CAVLAGNTDTQYF. The CDR3 DNA sequence: TGTGCCGTACTAGCGGGGAACACAGATACGCAGTATTTT.

There are many counts of this clonotype. The chain has TRBV6-1 and TRBJ2-2; D possibly uses TRBD1 or TRBD2 (6 bases each). CDR1 and CDR2 (germline): MNHNS, SASEGT. This CDR3 spans 15 amino acids. Trimming took off 3 bases at V and 6 bases at J, with 14 bases between the two ends. CDR3 nucleotide sequence: TGTGCCAGCAGTGAGGGTCCGGAGGGGGCCGGGGAGCTGTTTTTT. The encoded protein is CASSEGPEGAGELFF.

This clonotype has a handful of counts. The rearrangement uses TRBV7-7 and TRBJ2-2; no clear D gene. Germline assignment: CDR1 SSHAT and CDR2 FNYEAQ (reference sequence). V dropped 1 base and J dropped 8 bases, with 8 bases sitting between them. The CDR3 covers 13 residues. CDR3: CASSLDPAGELFF. The CDR3 DNA reads as TGTGCCAGCAGCTTAGACCCGGCGGGGGAGCTGTTTTTT.

The chain is built from TRBV20-1 and TRBJ2-1; 8 positions agree with TRBD1. CDR1 and CDR2 (germline): DFQATT, SNEGSKA (reference sequence). This CDR3 has 12 amino acids. V lost 3 bases to trimming and J lost 7 bases; unmatched junction nucleotides: 2. CDR3 loop: CSASRQGNEQFF. The CDR3 nucleotides read TGCAGTGCTAGTCGACAGGGGAATGAGCAGTTCTTC.

J is TRBJ2-5 and V is TRBV27; TRBD1 matches 7 bases. V was pared by 6 bases and J by 2 bases, with 0 bases of the junction left unmatched. Germline V gene sequence: CDR1 MNHEY, CDR2 SMNVEV (reference sequence). The CDR3 runs to 12 residues. The CDR3, as DNA: TGTGCCAGCAGGGGACAGCAAGAGACCCAGTACTTC. Translation: CASRGQQETQYF.

This clonotype occurred many times. The chain uses TRBV29-1 and TRBJ2-3, with TRBD2 identical over 11 bases. Germline lookup yields CDR1 SQVTM and CDR2 ANQGSEA. The ends lost 4 bases at V and 6 bases at J; junction bases unmatched: 6. The CDR3 is 14 residues long. CDR3 loop: CSVVPSGGRDTQYF. CDR3 bases: TGCAGCGTTGTGCCTAGCGGGGGGAGGGATACGCAGTATTTT.

V gene TRBV28 combines with J gene TRBJ1-3, with D uncertain. The CDR3 contains 13 residues. Germline V gene sequence: CDR1 MDHEN, CDR2 SYDVKM. V lost 11 bases to trimming and J lost 0 bases, with 11 bases between them. Here the CDR3 reads CAGSEVSGNTIYF. The DNA for the CDR3 is TGTGCCGGATCGGAAGTCTCTGGAAACACCATATATTTT. The full variable domain, completed using reference TRBV28 and TRBJ1-3, is DVKVTQSSRYLVKRTGEKVFLECVQDMDHENMFWYRQDPGLGLRLIYFSYDVKMKEKGDIPEGYSVSREKKERFSLILESASTNQTSMYLCAGSEVSGNTIYFGEGSWLTVV.

The chain carries TRBV7-9 and TRBJ2-1, with 8 bases aligning to TRBD2. CDR3 length equals 13 residues. Trimming removed 0 bases from V and 9 bases from J; junction bases left unmatched: 1. Germline values: CDR1 SEHNR, CDR2 FQNEAQ (reference sequence). The DNA for the CDR3 is TGTGCCAGCAGCTTAGCCACTAGCGGTGAGCAGTTCTTC. This translates into CASSLATSGEQFF.

There are many counts of this clonotype. The rearrangement uses TRBV2 and TRBJ1-5; D gene uncertain. CDR1 SNHLY and CDR2 FYNNEI come from the germline V gene. Deletions cut 4 bases from V and 6 bases from J, with 7 bases between. This CDR3 comprises 12 residues. The CDR3 nucleotides are TGTGCCAGCAGTGGAGGCGGTCAGCCCCAGCATTTT. Its protein product is CASSGGGQPQHF.